This passage covers 15 T cell receptor beta chains from one sample sequenced in a study of blood T cells in healthy people across ages. The second PCR ran 7 to 11 cycles with a sample-barcoded 5' primer and J-beta primers. TCRdb fed the 5' RACE reads into MiXCR, producing one record per CDR3 protein. The sample holds 540,000 or so distinct CDR3 sequences, roughly 43% seen once. The sequencing input was blood. The receptors here all came from an elderly man in good health.

The chain employs TRBV6-2 or TRBV6-3 and TRBJ2-3; D may be TRBD1 (5 bases). The CDR3 has 17 amino acids. V lost 2 bases and J 3 bases, leaving 18 bases between the germline ends. In germline, CDR1 is MNHEY, CDR2 SVGEGT. The CDR3 is CASSYGMKGKGTDTQYF. The DNA for the CDR3 is TGTGCCAGCAGTTACGGGATGAAAGGGAAGGGGACAGATACGCAGTATTTT.

The chain combines TRBV7-2 with TRBJ2-3; tentative D call: TRBD2 (6 bases). Deletions cut 2 bases from V and 5 bases from J, with 11 bases between. Per the germline V gene, CDR1 is SGHTA and CDR2 is FQGNSA. The CDR3 has 14 amino acids. In DNA, the CDR3 is TGTGCCAGCAGCTTACCAGGGAGGATAGATACGCAGTATTTT. Its translation is CASSLPGRIDTQYF.

The table lists this clonotype with a few counts. The chain joins TRBV10-3 to TRBJ2-3, with D uncertain. The CDR3 sequence is 12 residues long. V was cut by 0 bases and J by 4 bases, with 2 bases left in between. CDR1 and CDR2 from the germline V gene are ENHRY and SYGVKD. The CDR3 DNA sequence: TGTGCCATCAGTGAGTCGGCAGATACGCAGTATTTT. It codes for CAISESADTQYF.

This clonotype was found a few times. This sequence joins TRBV27 and TRBJ2-1; perhaps TRBD2 as D (5 bases). The J call is uncertain, as TRBJ2-7 better fits the DNA end. Germline assignment: CDR1 MNHEY and CDR2 SMNVEV (reference sequence). The CDR3 has 15 residues. The CDR3 here is CASSSVSGSYNEQYF. CDR3 DNA sequence: TGTGCCAGCAGTTCCGTGAGCGGTTCGTACAATGAGCAGTACTTC.

The CDR3 is CSATRPESEQYF. The DNA for the CDR3 is TGCAGTGCTACTAGGCCCGAATCCGAGCAGTACTTC. This chain uses TRBV20-1 with TRBJ2-5; no firm D call. The J call is in doubt because the DNA end fits TRBJ2-7 better. The CDR3 contains 12 residues. Germline assignment: CDR1 DFQATT and CDR2 SNEGSKA (reference sequence).

This clonotype has a handful of counts. V is TRBV7-2 and J is TRBJ2-1; 8 bases are a match to TRBD2. The V and J ends lost 5 bases and 4 bases, in that order; junction bases with no gene match: 7. CDR1 SGHTA and CDR2 FQGNSA come from the germline V gene. The CDR3 is made up of 15 amino acids. The CDR3 sequence: CASSAAGGVYNEQFF. The DNA for the CDR3 is TGTGCCAGCAGCGCCGCCGGGGGGGTATACAATGAGCAGTTCTTC.

This clonotype was seen repeatedly, ten times or more. The chain is built from TRBV6-6 and TRBJ2-1; 11 nucleotides agree with TRBD2. The ends lost 6 bases at V and 4 bases at J; junction bases unmatched: 11. The CDR3 is 17 amino acids. Looked up from germline, CDR1 is MNHNY and CDR2 is SVGAGI (reference sequence). The CDR3 DNA is TGTGCCAGCAGCCAATTGGGACTAGCGGCGCAATACAATGAGCAGTTCTTC. Translation: CASSQLGLAAQYNEQFF.

The J gene is TRBJ2-4, the V gene TRBV20-1, with D unclear. The CDR3 runs 12 residues. Germline lookup yields CDR1 DFQATT and CDR2 SNEGSKA (reference sequence). V shed 6 bases and J shed 8 bases, with 14 bases lying between them. CDR3 residues: CSAPRSGDIQYF. Here the CDR3 DNA reads TGCAGTGCGCCGAGGAGTGGGGACATTCAGTACTTC.

The chain uses TRBV6-1 and TRBJ1-5; D is undetermined. Trimming removed 8 bases at V and 5 bases at J, with 22 bases between. This CDR3 contains 16 residues. The V gene's germline CDR1 is MNHNS and CDR2 SASEGT. The CDR3 DNA follows: TGTGCCAGCTCGTCTCAGGTGACCCCCTCGGATCAGCCCCAGCATTTT. Its translation is CASSSQVTPSDQPQHF.

V usage is TRBV7-2 and J usage is TRBJ2-1; D gene ambiguous. In germline, CDR1 is SGHTA, CDR2 FQGNSA. The CDR3 spans 14 residues. Trimming cost V 7 bases and J 4 bases, with 14 bases left between them. CDR3 sequence (DNA): TGTGCCAGCACCCTCGACGCGGTTTACAATGAGCAGTTCTTC. Translated: CASTLDAVYNEQFF. The variable domain in full, completed from reference TRBV7-2 and TRBJ2-1, reads GAGVSQSPSNKVTEKGKDVELRCDPISGHTALYWYRQSLGQGLEFLIYFQGNSAPDKSGLPSDRFSAERTGGSVSTLTIQRTQQEDSAVYLCASTLDAVYNEQFFGPGTRLTVL.

The table lists this clonotype with a few counts. The chain has TRBV28 and TRBJ2-5; perhaps TRBD1 as D (5 bases). The end of the DNA is better explained by TRBJ2-7, so the J call may be wrong. This CDR3 is built from 14 residues. Germline CDR1 MDHEN, CDR2 SYDVKM. The CDR3 spells CASSTGEGAYEQYF. CDR3 DNA sequence: TGTGCCAGCAGCACCGGAGAAGGGGCCTACGAGCAGTACTTC.

The CDR3 loop is CAASVANVLTF. The DNA for the CDR3 is TGTGCCGCATCCGTGGCCAACGTCCTGACTTTC. The rearrangement links TRBV6-2 or TRBV6-3 to TRBJ2-6; D is ambiguous. CDR3 length: 11 amino acids. Looked up from germline, CDR1 is MNHEY and CDR2 is SVGEGT. The V gene lost 11 bases and the J gene lost 6 bases, with 8 bases spanning the gap.

The V call is TRBV20-1, the J call TRBJ2-1, with TRBD2 matching 9 bases. Germline CDR1 DFQATT, CDR2 SNEGSKA (reference sequence). Trimming at V came to 0 bases and at J to 7 bases, leaving 13 bases not matched to a gene. The CDR3 spans 17 residues. CDR3 sequence: CSARDPARREGENEQFF. The CDR3 DNA follows: TGCAGTGCTAGAGATCCCGCAAGGCGGGAGGGTGAAAATGAGCAGTTCTTC.

The CDR3 is CSARGTYSYNEQFF. CDR3 nucleotide sequence: TGCAGTGCTAGAGGGACTTACTCCTACAATGAGCAGTTCTTC. This rearrangement joins TRBV20-1 to TRBJ2-1; TRBD2 might be the D (5 bases). The CDR3 is 14 residues long. The germline gives CDR1 DFQATT, CDR2 SNEGSKA (reference sequence). V was clipped by 1 base and J by 0 bases, with 7 bases between them.

This clonotype was counted a few times. The CDR3 sequence: CASSLTGGREQYF. As DNA, the CDR3 is TGTGCCAGCTCCCTGACAGGGGGCCGGGAGCAGTACTTC. The chain recombines TRBV25-1 with TRBJ2-7; 10 bases are a match to TRBD1. Trimming cost V 8 bases and J 7 bases; bases outside gene matches: 8. CDR1 and CDR2 from the germline V gene are MGHDK and SYGVNS. This CDR3 contains 13 residues.